These 7 T cell receptor beta chains originate from one sample sequenced in a study of CD8+CD57+ T cells in acquired aplastic anemia. Investigators profiled TCR beta VDJ and CDR3 from genomic DNA template. In TCRdb, the reads were re-called with MiXCR into one record per CDR3 protein. The data contain over 40,000 distinct CDR3 sequences, about 60% of them seen just once; the ten biggest clones take up 45% to 75%. Sequencing was done on patients that had shown CD8+CD57+ cell expansion by flow cytometry. Material for sequencing was sorted CD4+, CD8+, or CD8+CD57+ T cells (not recorded which) from PBMCs. These receptors all come from a human donor with aplastic anemia.

The chain uses TRBV6-1 and TRBJ1-6; D gene uncertain. V lost 5 bases and J 10 bases, leaving 9 bases between the germline ends. The germline V gene encodes CDR1 MNHNS and CDR2 SASEGT. The CDR3 runs 12 residues. The CDR3 sequence is CASSRMISPLHF. The CDR3 nucleotides are TGTGCCAGCAGTCGTATGATCTCACCCCTCCACTTT.

This clonotype was recorded many times. The chain has TRBV12-3 or TRBV12-4 and TRBJ2-7; 7 bases map to TRBD1. The J segment lost 5 bases and the V segment lost 2 bases, leaving 6 bases of the junction unmatched. The CDR3 is made up of 14 amino acids. CDR3 coding DNA: TGTGCCAGCAGTTTATTCGGGACAGTCCACGAGCAGTACTTC. Its translation is CASSLFGTVHEQYF.

The chain couples TRBV2 to TRBJ2-1, with unresolved D. CDR1 and CDR2 from the germline V gene are SNHLY and FYNNEI. There are 15 residues in the CDR3. V gave up 2 bases and J gave up 1 base, with 9 bases separating them. The CDR3 nucleotides are TGTGCCAGCAGTGAAACGGCGTTTTCCTACAATGAGCAGTTCTTC. Its translation: CASSETAFSYNEQFF.

In this sample, this clonotype turned up many times. This chain uses TRBV19 with TRBJ2-5; no definite D call. The CDR3 has 16 amino acids. Germline lookup yields CDR1 LNHDA and CDR2 SQIVND (reference sequence). V lost 2 bases to trimming and J lost 2 bases, with 15 bases between them. CDR3 amino acids: CASSIPASWGQETQYF. CDR3 nucleotides: TGTGCCAGTAGTATACCGGCCTCCTGGGGACAAGAGACCCAGTACTTC.

This chain uses TRBV20-1 with TRBJ1-3; possible D gene TRBD1, 6 bases. V shed 0 bases and J shed 4 bases, with 10 bases lying between them. The CDR3 contains 14 residues. CDR1 and CDR2 from the germline V gene are DFQATT and SNEGSKA (reference sequence). The CDR3 loop is CSARDKGDGNTIYF. The CDR3 bases are TGCAGTGCTAGAGATAAGGGGGACGGAAACACCATATATTTT.

This clonotype was detected ten times or more. V usage is TRBV7-9 and J usage is TRBJ1-5; D ambiguous. This CDR3 spans 12 amino acids. V was pared by 1 base and J by 7 bases, with 5 bases between. Looked up from germline, CDR1 is SEHNR and CDR2 is FQNEAQ (reference sequence). The CDR3 coding sequence is TGTGCCAGCAGCTTAGGTTTCCAGCCCCAGCATTTT. This translates into CASSLGFQPQHF. Drawing the rest from reference TRBV7-9 and TRBJ1-5, the complete variable domain is DTGVSQNPRHKITKRGQNVTFRCDPISEHNRLYWYRQTLGQGPEFLTYFQNEAQLEKSRLLSDRFSAERPKGSFSTLEIQRTEQGDSAMYLCASSLGFQPQHFGDGTRLSIL.

Ten or more counts support this clonotype. V and J are TRBV7-9 and TRBJ2-1; D might be TRBD2 (5 bases). This CDR3 has 12 amino acids. Germline lookup yields CDR1 SEHNR and CDR2 FQNEAQ (reference sequence). V was trimmed by 5 bases and J by 6 bases, leaving 8 bases between them. This CDR3 reads CASSHGINEQFF. DNA of the CDR3: TGTGCCAGCAGCCACGGGATCAATGAGCAGTTCTTC.